Sequencing of this T cell receptor (beta chain) was carried out in a study of blood T cells in healthy people across ages. Study-wide results and limits: Measured against age, TCR beta diversity per million T cells decreased in a roughly linear manner. Unsorted PBMC input precluded a conclusive naive versus antigen-experienced comparison.

This clonotype appeared a few times. Its antigen is not known. This CDR3 is 20 amino acids long. J lost 4 bases, V lost 4 bases, and 21 bases had no gene match. Per germline, CDR1 SGHRS and CDR2 YFSETQ. The use of a sample-barcoded 5' primer and a J-beta primer mix characterized a second PCR of roughly 7 to 11 cycles. Every sample returned 3 million or more CDR3-containing paired-end reads. TCRdb processed the 5' RACE reads anew with MiXCR; each CDR3 protein has one entry. The profile covers some 780,000 distinct CDR3 sequences, with about 56% appearing a single time and under 30% taken by the ten largest.

Sequenced sample: blood. The TCR sequence derives from a man aged 40-49 years in good health. This chain uses TRBV5-1 with TRBJ2-1; 9 bases fit TRBD2. The CDR3 nucleotides are TGCGCCAGCAGCCGCGGCGGGTCCCTCGGGACTAGCCCAAATTACAATGAGCAGTTCTTC. It encodes CASSRGGSLGTSPNYNEQFF. The full variable domain, completed using reference TRBV5-1 and TRBJ2-1, is KAGVTQTPRYLIKTRGQQVTLSCSPISGHRSVSWYQQTPGQGLQFLFEYFSETQRNKGNFPGRFSGRQFSNSRSEMNVSTLELGDSALYLCASSRGGSLGTSPNYNEQFFGPGTRLTVL.